The rows below give T cell receptor beta chains drawn from one sample of a study of shared clonotypes between healthy human individuals. The repertoire was sequenced with immunoSEQ multiplex PCR; TCRdb's copy has only in-frame clones and lacks some. This sample has about 1.1 million clones; 77% occur once, and the top ten carry about 0.94%. The material sequenced was memory CD4+ T cells from PBMCs. The receptors were sampled from a man aged 18 to 35 in good health. Some clones in this sample may be carry-over from other donors' samples. Each CDR3 is given with its conserved first and last residue. The D gene is left open where the match is weak. Only some rows state a clone size, as once, few, many or a class for expanded clones.

clone size | J gene | V gene | CDR3 length | D gene | CDR3 protein | CDR3 DNA
- | TRBJ2-2 | TRBV14 | 18 | - | CASSPGGRPGRGTGELFF | TGTGCCAGCAGCCCAGGTGGGCGACCCGGACGGGGCACCGGGGAGCTGTTTTTT
- | TRBJ1-5 | TRBV27 | 21 | - | CASRYPGRGDVIANSNQPQHF | TGTGCCAGCAGGTATCCGGGACGGGGGGACGTGATCGCCAATAGCAATCAGCCCCAGCATTTT
many | TRBJ2-1 | TRBV19 | 14 | TRBD2 | CASSISGGPSEQFF | TGTGCCAGTAGTATTTCGGGAGGGCCGAGTGAGCAGTTCTTC
- | TRBJ2-3 | TRBV19 | 14 | TRBD2 | CASNSGRLTDTQYF | TGTGCCAGTAATAGCGGGAGGTTGACAGATACGCAGTATTTT
- | TRBJ2-3 | TRBV30 | 15 | - | CAWKGTAIGTDTQYF | TGTGCCTGGAAAGGGACCGCCATTGGGACAGATACGCAGTATTTT
- | TRBJ1-3 | TRBV28 | 12 | - | CASSFAGNTIYF | TGTGCCAGCAGTTTCGCCGGAAACACCATATATTTT
- | TRBJ2-3 | TRBV7-8 | 15 | TRBD1 | CASSLKRQGVDTQYF | TGTGCCAGCAGCTTAAAAAGACAGGGTGTTGATACGCAGTATTTT
- | TRBJ2-2 | TRBV7-2 | 16 | - | CASSLDSQGNTGELFF | TGTGCCAGCAGCTTGGACTCACAGGGTAACACCGGGGAGCTGTTTTTT
- | TRBJ1-3 | TRBV7-9 | 12 | - | CASSLTGNTIYF | TGTGCCAGCAGCTTAACGGGAAACACCATATATTTT
- | TRBJ2-3 | TRBV7-2 | 13 | - | CASSFGRTDTQYF | TGTGCCAGCAGCTTTGGTCGCACAGATACGCAGTATTTT
- | TRBJ1-5 | TRBV11-3 | 16 | - | CASSLERGSVNQPQHF | TGTGCCAGCAGCTTAGAGAGGGGATCGGTCAATCAGCCCCAGCATTTT
- | TRBJ1-3 | TRBV5-4 | 16 | - | CASSLGSRSSGNTIYF | TGTGCCAGCAGCTTGGGCAGCCGAAGCTCTGGAAACACCATATATTTT
- | TRBJ2-2 | TRBV19 | 12 | - | CASNVGPGELFF | TGTGCCAGTAATGTAGGGCCCGGGGAGCTGTTTTTT
- | TRBJ1-2 | TRBV7-2 | 16 | TRBD1 | CASSFKPGQGAVGYTF | TGTGCCAGCAGTTTCAAACCGGGACAGGGAGCGGTTGGCTACACCTTC
many | TRBJ1-3 | TRBV27 | 19 | TRBD1 | CASSSKYRDRGSPGNTIYF | TGTGCCAGCAGTTCGAAATACCGGGACAGGGGTTCTCCTGGAAACACCATATATTTT
- | TRBJ2-7 | TRBV7-2 | 15 | TRBD1 | CASSFNRDRAYEQYF | TGTGCCAGCAGCTTTAACCGGGACAGGGCCTACGAGCAGTACTTC
- | TRBJ1-1 | TRBV11-2 | 14 | - | CASSRGQTVTEAFF | TGTGCCAGCAGCCGCGGACAGACGGTAACTGAAGCTTTCTTT
- | TRBJ1-2 | TRBV7-2 | 13 | - | CASSSQGIYGYTF | TGTGCCAGCAGCTCCCAGGGAATTTATGGCTACACCTTC
- | TRBJ1-1 | TRBV10-3 | 13 | TRBD1 | CASTGDLNTEAFF | TGTGCCTCTACAGGGGATTTGAACACTGAAGCTTTCTTT
- | TRBJ2-7 | TRBV5-6 | 16 | TRBD1 | CASSLRTGGYGHEQYF | TGTGCCAGCAGCCTACGGACAGGGGGCTATGGTCACGAGCAGTACTTC
once | TRBJ2-1 | TRBV28 | 12 | - | CASSLSSNEQFF | TGTGCCAGCAGTTTATCTTCCAATGAGCAGTTCTTC
- | TRBJ2-3 | TRBV10-3 | 14 | TRBD1 | CAISGGQGADTQYF | TGTGCCATCAGTGGGGGACAGGGGGCGGATACGCAGTATTTT
- | TRBJ2-7 | TRBV11-2 | 14 | TRBD1 | CASSPRTGLGEQYF | TGTGCCAGCAGCCCCAGGACAGGGCTGGGGGAGCAGTACTTC
- | TRBJ1-4 | TRBV5-5 | 13 | - | CASSGQENEKLFF | TGTGCCAGCAGCGGCCAGGAGAATGAAAAACTGTTTTTT
- | TRBJ2-1 | TRBV5-1 | 16 | - | CASSPALASVNNEQFF | TGCGCCAGCAGCCCAGCTTTAGCCTCAGTAAACAATGAGCAGTTCTTC
few | TRBJ1-2 | TRBV7-6 | 12 | - | CASSSSGYGYTF | TGTGCCAGCAGCTCGTCCGGCTATGGCTACACCTTC
- | TRBJ1-1 | TRBV7-2 | 13 | - | CASSLGSPTEAFF | TGTGCCAGCAGCTTAGGGTCCCCCACTGAAGCTTTCTTT
- | TRBJ2-7 | TRBV10-2 | 14 | - | CASSVQGYTYEQYF | TGCGCCAGCAGCGTACAGGGTTACACCTACGAGCAGTACTTC
- | TRBJ2-7 | TRBV6-5 | 12 | - | CASSRDGYEQYF | TGTGCCAGCAGCCGGGACGGCTACGAGCAGTACTTC
once | TRBJ2-7 | TRBV5-4 | 15 | TRBD1 | CASTDRDRASYEQYF | TGTGCCAGCACCGACCGGGACAGGGCCTCCTACGAGCAGTACTTC
- | TRBJ1-1 | TRBV7-8 | 15 | TRBD1 | CASSLASGGRTEAFF | TGTGCCAGCAGCTTAGCATCAGGGGGAAGAACTGAAGCTTTCTTT
- | TRBJ2-7 | TRBV6-5 | 14 | - | CASSSYSGSYEQYF | TGTGCCAGCAGTTCGTATTCAGGGTCCTACGAGCAGTACTTC
- | TRBJ2-3 | TRBV28 | 13 | - | CASSSTETDTQYF | TGTGCCAGCAGTTCCACGGAAACAGATACGCAGTATTTT
once | TRBJ1-3 | TRBV18 | 14 | - | CASSPGSQGWAIYF | TGTGCCAGCTCACCCGGATCGCAGGGGTGGGCCATATATTTT
- | TRBJ1-2 | TRBV9 | 16 | TRBD1 | CASSPQIGQGDSGYTF | TGTGCCAGCAGCCCTCAAATAGGACAGGGGGATTCTGGCTACACCTTC
- | TRBJ2-3 | TRBV5-4 | 13 | - | CASSLGLPDTQYF | TGTGCCAGCAGCTTGGGACTCCCAGATACGCAGTATTTT
- | TRBJ2-7 | TRBV21-1 | 18 | - | CANSKKSIGHRSSYEQYF | TGTGCCAACAGCAAAAAATCAATCGGGCACAGGAGCTCCTACGAGCAGTACTTC
- | TRBJ2-5 | TRBV5-1 | 14 | TRBD1 | CASSGGQGIETQYF | TGCGCCAGCAGCGGAGGACAGGGCATAGAGACCCAGTACTTC
- | TRBJ2-7 | TRBV5-1 | 14 | - | CASRPALSSYEQYF | TGCGCCAGCAGGCCAGCGCTCAGCTCCTACGAGCAGTACTTC
- | TRBJ2-7 | TRBV30 | 11 | - | CAWSGTSGQYF | TGTGCCTGGAGCGGGACCTCAGGGCAGTACTTC
- | TRBJ1-2 | TRBV28 | 12 | - | CASSLESYGYTF | TGTGCCAGCAGTTTAGAATCCTATGGCTACACCTTC
- | TRBJ2-5 | TRBV6-5 | 16 | TRBD1 | CASSYRGQGRGETQYF | TGTGCCAGCAGTTACCGGGGACAGGGGCGCGGAGAGACCCAGTACTTC
- | TRBJ2-2 | TRBV28 | 15 | - | CASSAPMRFTGELFF | TGTGCCAGCAGTGCTCCGATGAGGTTTACCGGGGAGCTGTTTTTT
- | TRBJ1-4 | TRBV4-1 | 16 | - | CASSQDPWQLNEKLFF | TGCGCCAGCAGCCAAGATCCGTGGCAGCTAAATGAAAAACTGTTTTTT
- | TRBJ2-7 | TRBV28 | 15 | - | CASGMRGLQSYEQYF | TGTGCCAGCGGAATGAGGGGACTTCAGTCCTACGAGCAGTACTTC
- | TRBJ1-2 | TRBV27 | 14 | TRBD1 | CASSDRGEGDGYTF | TGTGCCAGCAGCGACAGGGGTGAGGGCGATGGCTACACCTTC
- | TRBJ2-2 | TRBV6-1 | 15 | - | CASRHRERVSGELFF | TGTGCCAGCAGACACCGGGAACGTGTTTCCGGGGAGCTGTTTTTT
- | TRBJ1-4 | TRBV4-2 | 19 | - | CASSQEGTGTPVANEKLFF | TGTGCCAGCAGCCAGGAAGGAACGGGCACCCCTGTGGCTAATGAAAAACTGTTTTTT
- | TRBJ1-5 | TRBV28 | 13 | - | CASSLRLNQPQHF | TGTGCCAGCAGCCTTCGACTAAATCAGCCCCAGCATTTT
- | TRBJ2-7 | TRBV27 | 16 | - | CASSLLGRVQTYEQYF | TGTGCCAGCAGTTTATTGGGTCGTGTCCAAACCTACGAGCAGTACTTC
few | TRBJ1-2 | TRBV29-1 | 14 | - | CSVEDGDRGYGYTF | TGCAGCGTTGAAGATGGGGACCGGGGCTATGGCTACACCTTC
- | TRBJ2-2 | TRBV6-1 | 16 | TRBD1 | CASSEGQGSFAGELFF | TGTGCCAGCAGTGAGGGACAGGGTTCATTTGCCGGGGAGCTGTTTTTT
- | TRBJ2-3 | TRBV7-3 | 13 | - | CASSLVAADTQYF | TGTGCCAGCAGCTTAGTCGCGGCAGATACGCAGTATTTT
- | TRBJ1-1 | TRBV5-1 | 12 | - | CASSFQGTEAFF | TGCGCCAGCAGCTTTCAAGGGACTGAAGCTTTCTTT